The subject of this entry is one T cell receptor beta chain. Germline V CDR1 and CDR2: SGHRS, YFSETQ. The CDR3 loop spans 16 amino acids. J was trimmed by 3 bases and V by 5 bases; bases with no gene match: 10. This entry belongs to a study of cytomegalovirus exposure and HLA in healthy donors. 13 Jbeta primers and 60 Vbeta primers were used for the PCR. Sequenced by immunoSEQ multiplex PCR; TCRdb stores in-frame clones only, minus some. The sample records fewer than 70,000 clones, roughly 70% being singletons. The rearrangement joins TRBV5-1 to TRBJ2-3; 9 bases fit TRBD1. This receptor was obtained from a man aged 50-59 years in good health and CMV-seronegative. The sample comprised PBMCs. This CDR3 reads CASSNSGTGTTDTQYF. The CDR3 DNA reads TGCGCCAGCAGTAACAGCGGGACAGGGACAACAGATACGCAGTATTTT.